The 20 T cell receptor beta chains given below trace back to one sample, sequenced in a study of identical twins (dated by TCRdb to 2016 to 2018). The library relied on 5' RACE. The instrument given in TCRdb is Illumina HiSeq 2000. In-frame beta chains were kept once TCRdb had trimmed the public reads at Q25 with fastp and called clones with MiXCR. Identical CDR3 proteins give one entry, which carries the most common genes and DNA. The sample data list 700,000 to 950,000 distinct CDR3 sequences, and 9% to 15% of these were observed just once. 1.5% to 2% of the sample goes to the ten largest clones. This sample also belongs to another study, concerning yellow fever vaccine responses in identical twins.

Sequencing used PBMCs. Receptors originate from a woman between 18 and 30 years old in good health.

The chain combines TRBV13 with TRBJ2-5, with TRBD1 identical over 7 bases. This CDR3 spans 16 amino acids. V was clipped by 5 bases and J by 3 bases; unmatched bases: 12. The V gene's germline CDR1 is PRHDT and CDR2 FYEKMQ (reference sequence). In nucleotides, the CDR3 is TGTGCCAGCAGCAGTCGACAGGGACCGGGAAAAGAGACCCAGTACTTC. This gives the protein CASSSRQGPGKETQYF.

The CDR3 DNA is TGTGCCAGCAGCTCGGGAGGAGACGGGGAGCTGTTTTTT. Its translation: CASSSGGDGELFF. J is TRBJ2-2 and V is TRBV7-6, with 7 bases aligning to TRBD2. The CDR3 contains 13 residues. V trimming: 4 bases; J trimming: 7 bases; junction bases outside the gene matches: 3. Germline CDR1 and CDR2: SGHVS and FNYEAQ.

Here the CDR3 reads CASSASGLTYEQYF. CDR3 DNA sequence: TGTGCCAGCTCGGCTAGCGGACTAACCTACGAGCAGTACTTC. The chain combines TRBV7-2 with TRBJ2-7; 7 bases line up with TRBD2. Germline V lookup: CDR1 SGHTA, CDR2 FQGNSA. Trimming at V came to 8 bases and at J to 2 bases, leaving 9 bases not matched to a gene. The CDR3 extends over 14 amino acids.

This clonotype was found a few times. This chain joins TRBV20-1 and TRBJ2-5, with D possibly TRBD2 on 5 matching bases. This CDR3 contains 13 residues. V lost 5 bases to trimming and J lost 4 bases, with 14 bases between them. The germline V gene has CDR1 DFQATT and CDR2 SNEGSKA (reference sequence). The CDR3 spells CSAPPGSGETQYF. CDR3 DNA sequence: TGCAGTGCTCCCCCGGGGAGCGGAGAGACCCAGTACTTC.

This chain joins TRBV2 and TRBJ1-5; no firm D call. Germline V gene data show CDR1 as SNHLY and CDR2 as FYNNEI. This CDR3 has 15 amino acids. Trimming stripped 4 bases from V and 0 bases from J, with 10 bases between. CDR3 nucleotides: TGTGCCAGCAGTGTGACCTTGGGTAGCAATCAGCCCCAGCATTTT. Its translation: CASSVTLGSNQPQHF. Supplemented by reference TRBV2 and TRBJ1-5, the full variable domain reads EPEVTQTPSHQVTQMGQEVILRCVPISNHLYFYWYRQILGQKVEFLVSFYNNEISEKSEIFDDQFSVERPDGSNFTLKIRSTKLEDSAMYFCASSVTLGSNQPQHFGDGTRLSIL.

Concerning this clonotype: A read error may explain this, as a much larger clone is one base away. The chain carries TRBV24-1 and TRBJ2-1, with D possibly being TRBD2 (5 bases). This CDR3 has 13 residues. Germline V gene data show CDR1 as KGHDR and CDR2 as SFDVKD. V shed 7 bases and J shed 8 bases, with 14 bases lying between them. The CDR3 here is CATRPLNGDEQFF. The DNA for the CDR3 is TGTGCCACCAGGCCCTTAAACGGGGATGAGCAGTTCTTC.

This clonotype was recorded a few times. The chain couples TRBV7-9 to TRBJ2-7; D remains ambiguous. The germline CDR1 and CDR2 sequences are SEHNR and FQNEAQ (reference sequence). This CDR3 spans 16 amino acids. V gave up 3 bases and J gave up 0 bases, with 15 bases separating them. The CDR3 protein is CASSLRLGGVSYEQYF. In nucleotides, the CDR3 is TGTGCCAGCAGCTTGAGGCTTGGTGGGGTCTCCTACGAGCAGTACTTC.

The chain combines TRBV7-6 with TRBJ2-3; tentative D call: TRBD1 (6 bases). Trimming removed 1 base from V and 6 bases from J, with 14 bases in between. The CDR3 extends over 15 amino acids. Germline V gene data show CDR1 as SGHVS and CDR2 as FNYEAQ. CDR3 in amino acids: CASSLGLGALDTQYF. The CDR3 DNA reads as TGTGCCAGCAGCTTAGGGTTGGGGGCCTTGGATACGCAGTATTTT. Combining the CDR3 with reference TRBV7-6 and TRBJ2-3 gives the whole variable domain GAGVSQSPRYKVTKRGQDVALRCDPISGHVSLYWYRQALGQGPEFLTYFNYEAQQDKSGLPNDRFSAERPEGSISTLTIQRTEQRDSAMYRCASSLGLGALDTQYFGPGTRLTVL.

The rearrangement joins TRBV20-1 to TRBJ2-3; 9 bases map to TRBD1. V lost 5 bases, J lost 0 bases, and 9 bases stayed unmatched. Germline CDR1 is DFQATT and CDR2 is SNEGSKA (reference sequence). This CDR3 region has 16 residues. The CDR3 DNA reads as TGCAGTGCTCCCACGGACAGGGGCTACAGCACAGATACGCAGTATTTT. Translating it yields CSAPTDRGYSTDTQYF.

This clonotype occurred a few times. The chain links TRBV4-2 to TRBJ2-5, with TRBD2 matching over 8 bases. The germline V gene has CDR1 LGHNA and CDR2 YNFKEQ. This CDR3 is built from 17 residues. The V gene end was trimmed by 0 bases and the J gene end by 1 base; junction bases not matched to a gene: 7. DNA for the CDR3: TGTGCCAGCAGCCAAGATGAGAGACGGGAGGGCCAAGAGACCCAGTACTTC. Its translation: CASSQDERREGQETQYF.

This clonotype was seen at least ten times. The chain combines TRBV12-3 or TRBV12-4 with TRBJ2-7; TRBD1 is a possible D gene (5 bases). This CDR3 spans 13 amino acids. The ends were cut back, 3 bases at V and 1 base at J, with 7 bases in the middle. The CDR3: CASSFSGSYEQYF. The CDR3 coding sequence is TGTGCCAGCAGTTTCTCAGGGTCCTACGAGCAGTACTTC.

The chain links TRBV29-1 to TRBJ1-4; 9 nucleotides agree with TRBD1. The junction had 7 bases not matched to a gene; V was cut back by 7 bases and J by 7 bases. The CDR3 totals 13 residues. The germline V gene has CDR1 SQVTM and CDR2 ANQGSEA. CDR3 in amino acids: CSAQTGGGEKLFF. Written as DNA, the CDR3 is TGCAGCGCCCAGACAGGGGGGGGTGAAAAACTGTTTTTT.

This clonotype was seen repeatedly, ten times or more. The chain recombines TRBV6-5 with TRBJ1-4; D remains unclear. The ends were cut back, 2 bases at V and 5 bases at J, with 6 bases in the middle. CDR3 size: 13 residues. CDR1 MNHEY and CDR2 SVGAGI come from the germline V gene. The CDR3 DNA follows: TGTGCCAGCAGTTACGACAAGAATGAAAAACTGTTTTTT. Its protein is CASSYDKNEKLFF.

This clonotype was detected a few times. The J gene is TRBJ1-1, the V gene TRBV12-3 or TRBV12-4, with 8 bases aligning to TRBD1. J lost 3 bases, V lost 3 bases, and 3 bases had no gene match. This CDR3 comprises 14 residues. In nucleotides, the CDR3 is TGTGCCAGCAGTTTGTCGGGACAGGACACTGAAGCTTTCTTT. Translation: CASSLSGQDTEAFF.

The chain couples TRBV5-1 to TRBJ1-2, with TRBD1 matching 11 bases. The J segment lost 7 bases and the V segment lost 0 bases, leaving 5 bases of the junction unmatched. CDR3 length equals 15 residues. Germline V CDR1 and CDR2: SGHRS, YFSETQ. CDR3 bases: TGCGCCAGCAGCTTGGACGGACAGGGGGCGTTTGGCTACACCTTC. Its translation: CASSLDGQGAFGYTF.

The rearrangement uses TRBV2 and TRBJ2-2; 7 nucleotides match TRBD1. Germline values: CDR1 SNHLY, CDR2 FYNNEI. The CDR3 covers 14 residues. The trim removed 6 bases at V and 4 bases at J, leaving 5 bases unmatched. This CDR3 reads CASSGTETTGELFF. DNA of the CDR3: TGTGCCAGCAGCGGGACAGAAACCACCGGGGAGCTGTTTTTT.

Written as DNA, the CDR3 is TGCAGTGCTAGAGTAGGGACAGGATTGAACGCTTTCTTT. This sequence encodes CSARVGTGLNAFF. The chain employs TRBV20-1 and TRBJ1-1; TRBD1 matches 8 bases. The CDR3 totals 13 residues. The V gene end was trimmed by 1 base and the J gene end by 11 bases; junction bases not matched to a gene: 9. Germline V CDR1 and CDR2: DFQATT, SNEGSKA (reference sequence).

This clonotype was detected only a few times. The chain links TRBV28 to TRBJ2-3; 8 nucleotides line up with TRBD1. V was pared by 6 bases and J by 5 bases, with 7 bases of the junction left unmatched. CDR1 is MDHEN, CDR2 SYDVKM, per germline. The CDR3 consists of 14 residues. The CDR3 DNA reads TGTGCCAGCAGAAAGACAGGGGCGGGAGATACGCAGTATTTT. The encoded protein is CASRKTGAGDTQYF.

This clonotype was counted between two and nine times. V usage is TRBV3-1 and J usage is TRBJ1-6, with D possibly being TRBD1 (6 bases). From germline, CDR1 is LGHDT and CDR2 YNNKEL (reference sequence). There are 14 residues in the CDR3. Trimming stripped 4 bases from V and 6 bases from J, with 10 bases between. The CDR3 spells CASSLGAFNSPLHF. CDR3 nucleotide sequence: TGTGCCAGCAGCCTGGGGGCCTTTAATTCACCCCTCCACTTT.

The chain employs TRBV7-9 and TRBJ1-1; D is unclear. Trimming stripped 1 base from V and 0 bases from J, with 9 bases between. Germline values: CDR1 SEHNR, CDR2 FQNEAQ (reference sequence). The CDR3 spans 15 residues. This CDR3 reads CASSLVVGLNTEAFF. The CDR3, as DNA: TGTGCCAGCAGCTTAGTTGTCGGATTGAACACTGAAGCTTTCTTT.